This T cell receptor beta chain was observed in a study of Graves' ophthalmopathy and Graves' hyperthyroidism. CDR3 regions of TCR beta were amplified from RNA transcripts. Second-round multiplex PCR came after a first-round RT-PCR that employed HTBI primers. In TCRdb, the multiplex PCR reads were re-called with MiXCR into one record per CDR3 protein. This table has approximately 1.2 million distinct CDR3 sequences, less than 45% appearing once. Trimming removed 4 bases from V and 1 base from J, with 14 bases in between. CDR3 length: 15 amino acids. The germline V gene encodes CDR1 SGHNT and CDR2 YYREEE (reference sequence).

The rearrangement joins TRBV5-4 to TRBJ2-5; D gene unclear. Sequenced input: peripheral blood or thyroid tissue (not recorded which). This clonotype was obtained from an adult man with Graves' hyperthyroidism. CDR3 loop: CASSAPYEFQETQYF. The CDR3, as DNA: TGTGCCAGCAGCGCGCCATATGAGTTCCAAGAGACCCAGTACTTC.